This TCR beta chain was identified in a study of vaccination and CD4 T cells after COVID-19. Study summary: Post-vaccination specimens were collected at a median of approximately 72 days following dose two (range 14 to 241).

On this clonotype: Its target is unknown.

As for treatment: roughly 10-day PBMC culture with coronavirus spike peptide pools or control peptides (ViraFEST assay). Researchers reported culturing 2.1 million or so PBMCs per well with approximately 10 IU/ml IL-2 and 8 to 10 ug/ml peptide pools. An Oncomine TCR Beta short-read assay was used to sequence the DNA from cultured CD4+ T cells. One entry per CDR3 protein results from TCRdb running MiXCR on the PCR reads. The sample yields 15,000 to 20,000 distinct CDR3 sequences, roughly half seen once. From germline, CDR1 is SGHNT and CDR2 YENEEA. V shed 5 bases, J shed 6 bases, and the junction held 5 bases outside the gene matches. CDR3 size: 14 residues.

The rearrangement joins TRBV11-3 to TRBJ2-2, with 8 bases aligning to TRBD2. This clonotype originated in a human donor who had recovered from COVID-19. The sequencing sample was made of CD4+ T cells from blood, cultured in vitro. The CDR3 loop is CASSQREIAGELFF. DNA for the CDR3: TGTGCCAGCAGCCAGCGGGAGATCGCCGGGGAGCTGTTTTTT.